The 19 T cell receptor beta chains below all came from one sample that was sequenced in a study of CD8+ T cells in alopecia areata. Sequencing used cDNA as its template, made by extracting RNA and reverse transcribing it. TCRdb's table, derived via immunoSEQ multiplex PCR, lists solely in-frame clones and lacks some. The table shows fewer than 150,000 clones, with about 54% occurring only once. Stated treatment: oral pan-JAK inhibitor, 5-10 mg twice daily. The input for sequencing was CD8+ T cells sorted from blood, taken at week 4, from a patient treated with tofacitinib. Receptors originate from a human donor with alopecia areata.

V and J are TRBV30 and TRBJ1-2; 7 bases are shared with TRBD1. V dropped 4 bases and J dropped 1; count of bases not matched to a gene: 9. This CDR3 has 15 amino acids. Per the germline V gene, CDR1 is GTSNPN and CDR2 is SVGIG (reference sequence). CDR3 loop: CAWMGGRGNNYGYTF. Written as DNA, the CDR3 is TGTGCCTGGATGGGGGGCAGGGGGAATAACTATGGCTACACCTTC.

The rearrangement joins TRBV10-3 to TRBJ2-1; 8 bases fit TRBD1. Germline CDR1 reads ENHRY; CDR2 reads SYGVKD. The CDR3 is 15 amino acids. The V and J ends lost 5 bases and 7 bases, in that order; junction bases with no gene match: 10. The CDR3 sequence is CAISYKGQGGNEQFF. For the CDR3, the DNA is TGTGCCATCAGTTACAAAGGACAGGGCGGGAATGAGCAGTTCTTC.

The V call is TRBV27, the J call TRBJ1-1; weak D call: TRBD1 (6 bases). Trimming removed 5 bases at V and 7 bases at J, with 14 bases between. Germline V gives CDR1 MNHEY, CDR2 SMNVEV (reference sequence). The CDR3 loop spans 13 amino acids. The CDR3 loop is CASSPHRVGEAFF. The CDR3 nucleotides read TGTGCCAGCAGTCCCCACAGGGTTGGTGAAGCTTTCTTT.

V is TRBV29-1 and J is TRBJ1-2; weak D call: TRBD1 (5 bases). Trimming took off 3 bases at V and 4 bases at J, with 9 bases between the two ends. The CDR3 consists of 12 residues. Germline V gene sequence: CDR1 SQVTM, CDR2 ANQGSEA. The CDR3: CSVEKGRYGYTF. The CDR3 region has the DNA TGCAGCGTTGAGAAGGGGCGCTATGGCTACACCTTC.

This chain's CDR3 is CASSQASGGADTQYF. CDR3 nucleotides: TGCGCCAGCAGCCAAGCCAGCGGGGGGGCAGATACGCAGTATTTT. The chain recombines TRBV4-1 with TRBJ2-3; 10 bases line up with TRBD2. V gave up 1 base and J gave up 4 bases; unmatched junction bases: 2. This CDR3 spans 15 amino acids. Germline CDR1 reads MGHRA; CDR2 reads YSYEKL.

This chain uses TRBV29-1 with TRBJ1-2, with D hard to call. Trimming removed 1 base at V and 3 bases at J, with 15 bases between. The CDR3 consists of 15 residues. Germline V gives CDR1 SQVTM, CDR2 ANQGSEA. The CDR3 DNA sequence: TGCAGCGTTGAAGGGGGTGGGCAGGCGTACTATGGCTACACCTTC. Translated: CSVEGGGQAYYGYTF.

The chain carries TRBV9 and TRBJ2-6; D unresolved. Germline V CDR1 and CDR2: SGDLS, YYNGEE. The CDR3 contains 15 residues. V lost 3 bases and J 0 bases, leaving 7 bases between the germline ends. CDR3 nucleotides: TGTGCCAGCAGCGGGACGCTCTCTGGGGCCAACGTCCTGACTTTC. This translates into CASSGTLSGANVLTF.

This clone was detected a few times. CDR3 amino acids: CSVEDPFRAVLYQETQYF. Here the CDR3 DNA reads TGCAGCGTTGAAGATCCGTTTAGGGCAGTCCTTTACCAAGAGACCCAGTACTTC. This chain joins TRBV29-1 and TRBJ2-5; D unclear. CDR1 is SQVTM and CDR2 is ANQGSEA in the germline V gene. With 0 bases removed from V and 0 bases from J, the gap between germline ends came to 20 bases. CDR3 length: 18 residues.

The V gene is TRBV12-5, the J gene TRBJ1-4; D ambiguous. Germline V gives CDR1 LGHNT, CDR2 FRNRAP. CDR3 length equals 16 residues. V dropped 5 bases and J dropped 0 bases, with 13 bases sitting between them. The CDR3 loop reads CASGPPDWPTNEKLFF. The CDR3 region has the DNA TGTGCTAGTGGTCCGCCGGACTGGCCAACTAATGAAAAACTGTTTTTT. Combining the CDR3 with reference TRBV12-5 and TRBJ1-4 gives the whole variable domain DARVTQTPRHKVTEMGQEVTMRCQPILGHNTVFWYRQTMMQGLELLAYFRNRAPLDDSGMPKDRFSAEMPDATLATLKIQPSEPRDSAVYFCASGPPDWPTNEKLFFGSGTQLSVL.

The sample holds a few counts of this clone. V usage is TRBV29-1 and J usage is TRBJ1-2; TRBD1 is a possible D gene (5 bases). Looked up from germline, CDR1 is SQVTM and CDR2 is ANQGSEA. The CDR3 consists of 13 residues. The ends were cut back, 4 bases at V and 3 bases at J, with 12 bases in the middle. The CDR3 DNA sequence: TGCAGCGTTGCCTCCCGGGGACACTATGGCTACACCTTC. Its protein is CSVASRGHYGYTF.

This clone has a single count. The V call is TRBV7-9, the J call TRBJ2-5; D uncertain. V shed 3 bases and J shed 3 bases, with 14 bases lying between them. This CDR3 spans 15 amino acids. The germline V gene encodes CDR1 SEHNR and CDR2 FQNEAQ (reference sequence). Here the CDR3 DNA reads TGTGCCAGCAGCTTTCGACAAAAGGCTGAAGAGACCCAGTACTTC. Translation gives CASSFRQKAEETQYF. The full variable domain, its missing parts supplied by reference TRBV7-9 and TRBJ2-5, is DTGVSQNPRHKITKRGQNVTFRCDPISEHNRLYWYRQTLGQGPEFLTYFQNEAQLEKSRLLSDRFSAERPKGSFSTLEIQRTEQGDSAMYLCASSFRQKAEETQYFGPGTRLLVL.

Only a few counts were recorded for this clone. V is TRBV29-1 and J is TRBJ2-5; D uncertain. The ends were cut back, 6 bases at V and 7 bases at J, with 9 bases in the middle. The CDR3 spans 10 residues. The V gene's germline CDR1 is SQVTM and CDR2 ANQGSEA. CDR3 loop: CSVLRPTQYF. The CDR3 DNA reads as TGCAGCGTGCTCCGCCCGACCCAGTACTTC.

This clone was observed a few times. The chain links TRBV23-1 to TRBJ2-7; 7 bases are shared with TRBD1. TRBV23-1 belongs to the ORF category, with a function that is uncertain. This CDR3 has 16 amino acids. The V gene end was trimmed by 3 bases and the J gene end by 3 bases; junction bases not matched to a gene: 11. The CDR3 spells CASSHRSGTAVYEQYF. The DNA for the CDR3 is TGCGCCAGCAGTCACCGCTCCGGGACAGCAGTCTACGAGCAGTACTTC.

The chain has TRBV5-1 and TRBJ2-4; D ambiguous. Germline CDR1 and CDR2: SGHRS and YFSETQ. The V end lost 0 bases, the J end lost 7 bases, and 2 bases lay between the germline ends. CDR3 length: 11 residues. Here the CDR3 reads CASSLGNIQYF. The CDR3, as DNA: TGCGCCAGCAGCTTGGGGAACATTCAGTACTTC.

Here the CDR3 DNA reads TGTGCCAGCAGTGCGACTTCTGCGGTGGGCTCGCGGGGGGACCCCTCATCGAATGAGCAGTTCTTC. Protein sequence: CASSATSAVGSRGDPSSNEQFF. The chain has TRBV2 and TRBJ2-1; TRBD2 matches 8 bases. CDR1 is SNHLY and CDR2 is FYNNEI in the germline V gene. CDR3 length equals 22 residues. The V segment lost 4 bases and the J segment 7 bases; nucleotides outside the gene matches: 30. The full variable domain, completed using reference TRBV2 and TRBJ2-1, is EPEVTQTPSHQVTQMGQEVILRCVPISNHLYFYWYRQILGQKVEFLVSFYNNEISEKSEIFDDQFSVERPDGSNFTLKIRSTKLEDSAMYFCASSATSAVGSRGDPSSNEQFFGPGTRLTVL.

CDR3 residues: CASSVGSNTEAFF. CDR3 nucleotides: TGTGCCAGCAGCGTAGGCTCGAACACTGAAGCTTTCTTT. This sequence joins TRBV9 and TRBJ1-1, with D unresolved. This CDR3 region has 13 residues. V lost 0 bases to trimming and J lost 1 base, with 4 bases between them. Germline V gives CDR1 SGDLS, CDR2 YYNGEE.

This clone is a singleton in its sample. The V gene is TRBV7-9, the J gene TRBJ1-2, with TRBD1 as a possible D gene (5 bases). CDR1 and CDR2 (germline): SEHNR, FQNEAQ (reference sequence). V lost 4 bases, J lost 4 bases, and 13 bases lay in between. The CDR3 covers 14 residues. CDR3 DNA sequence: TGTGCCAGCAGCTCCCCCGTCGGGACCTATGGCTACACCTTC. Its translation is CASSSPVGTYGYTF.

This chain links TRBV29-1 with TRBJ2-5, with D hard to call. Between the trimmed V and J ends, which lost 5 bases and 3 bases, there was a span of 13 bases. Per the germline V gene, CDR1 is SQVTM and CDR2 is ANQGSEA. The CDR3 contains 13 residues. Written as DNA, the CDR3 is TGCAGCGTTCCCGACCGACAAGAAGAGACCCAGTACTTC. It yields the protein CSVPDRQEETQYF.

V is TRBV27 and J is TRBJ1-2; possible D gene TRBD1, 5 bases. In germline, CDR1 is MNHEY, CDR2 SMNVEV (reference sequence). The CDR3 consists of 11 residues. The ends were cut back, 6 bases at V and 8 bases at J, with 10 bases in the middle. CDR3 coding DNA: TGTGCCAGCAGATCAGGGACGGGCTACACCTTC. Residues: CASRSGTGYTF.